A single sample gave rise to the 15 T cell receptor beta chains below, sequenced in a study of patients and donors after allogeneic stem cell transplantation. TCRdb recomputed calls from the RT-PCR reads with MiXCR, one row per CDR3 protein. The sample carries about 31,000 distinct CDR3 sequences, about 6.8% recorded once. Sequenced input: blood, either unsorted or a sorted T cell fraction (not recorded which). The receptors were gathered from a human donor who was either an allogeneic HSCT recipient or a stem cell or donor lymphocyte infusion donor (not recorded which). It is not recorded whose cells these are; they may come from a transplant donor.

This clonotype showed up many times. The rearrangement uses TRBV5-1 and TRBJ2-1; D is ambiguous. Germline lookup yields CDR1 SGHRS and CDR2 YFSETQ. Trimming removed 4 bases at V and 7 bases at J, with 15 bases between. This CDR3 contains 14 residues. The CDR3 reads CASSLRQGSNEQFF. Here the CDR3 DNA reads TGCGCCAGCAGCCTGAGACAAGGGTCGAATGAGCAGTTCTTC.

This clonotype was recorded many times. This chain joins TRBV20-1 and TRBJ2-4, with a possible D match to TRBD2 (6 bases). Germline V gene lookup returns CDR1 DFQATT and CDR2 SNEGSKA (reference sequence). This CDR3 region has 13 residues. Trimming removed 5 bases from V and 0 bases from J, with 8 bases in between. The CDR3 coding sequence is TGCAGTGCTGGGGGACTAGCCAAAAACATTCAGTACTTC. The encoded protein is CSAGGLAKNIQYF.

The chain uses TRBV30 and TRBJ2-3; 7 positions match TRBD2. Unmatched junction bases numbered 13, after V lost 8 bases and J lost 8 bases. Germline lookup yields CDR1 GTSNPN and CDR2 SVGIG (reference sequence). The CDR3 loop spans 13 amino acids. The CDR3 protein is CAGRTRPGGTQYF. DNA of the CDR3: TGTGCCGGCCGGACTAGGCCAGGAGGTACGCAGTATTTT.

This clonotype came up many times. The chain combines TRBV18 with TRBJ1-1; a possible D gene is TRBD1 (6 bases). V lost 4 bases and J 0 bases, leaving 15 bases between the germline ends. Germline CDR1 and CDR2: KGHSH and LQKENI. This CDR3 contains 16 residues. CDR3: CASSRSMGGVNTEAFF. CDR3 nucleotide sequence: TGTGCCAGCTCACGATCGATGGGGGGCGTGAACACTGAAGCTTTCTTT.

The rearrangement links TRBV6-5 to TRBJ2-7; tentative D call: TRBD2 (5 bases). Trimming removed 7 bases at V and 3 bases at J, with 13 bases between. The CDR3 runs 13 residues. Germline V gene lookup returns CDR1 MNHEY and CDR2 SVGAGI. The CDR3 region has the DNA TGTGCCAGCAAAAAACGGGATCTCTACGAGCAGTACTTC. Encoded protein: CASKKRDLYEQYF.

This clonotype occurred many times. CDR3 amino acids: CATSDFVVNGETQYF. CDR3 nucleotides: TGTGCCACCAGTGATTTTGTGGTTAATGGAGAGACCCAGTACTTC. The chain has TRBV24-1 and TRBJ2-5, with no clear D. The CDR3 contains 15 residues. Germline CDR1 KGHDR, CDR2 SFDVKD. Trimming took 1 base from V and 4 from J, leaving 12 bases between them.

This clonotype was observed many times. In DNA form, the CDR3 reads TGTGCCAGCAGTTTCTCGGGCTATGGCTACACCTTC. This gives the protein CASSFSGYGYTF. V gene TRBV28 combines with J gene TRBJ1-2; D remains ambiguous. V lost 3 bases and J lost 4, with 6 bases in between. This CDR3 is 12 amino acids long. The germline V gene has CDR1 MDHEN and CDR2 SYDVKM.

The V call is TRBV2, the J call TRBJ2-3, with D possibly being TRBD2 (6 bases). Germline V gives CDR1 SNHLY, CDR2 FYNNEI. Trimming took off 1 base at V and 6 bases at J, with 11 bases between the two ends. CDR3 length: 14 amino acids. CDR3 DNA: TGTGCCAGCAGTGAAGGAGGGAGGTGGGATACGCAGTATTTT. Translated: CASSEGGRWDTQYF.

This clonotype has ten or more counts. The genes are TRBV20-1 and TRBJ2-2; no clear D. The CDR3 consists of 13 residues. Germline CDR1 is DFQATT and CDR2 is SNEGSKA (reference sequence). Trimming left V 2 bases short and J 6 bases short, with 10 bases between. The CDR3 DNA follows: TGCAGTGCTAGATTTGATAGGTCCGGGGAGCTGTTTTTT. This encodes CSARFDRSGELFF.

This clonotype was observed at least ten times. The DNA for the CDR3 is TGTGCCAGCAAAGGGCCCCGGGGGAAGACGACTGGAAACACCATATATTTT. As protein: CASKGPRGKTTGNTIYF. The rearrangement links TRBV28 to TRBJ1-3; D perhaps matches TRBD1 (5 bases). The V end was cut by 7 bases, the J end by 2 bases, with 21 bases between. CDR3 length: 17 amino acids. The germline V gene has CDR1 MDHEN and CDR2 SYDVKM. Full variable domain (remainder filled in from reference TRBV28 and TRBJ1-3): DVKVTQSSRYLVKRTGEKVFLECVQDMDHENMFWYRQDPGLGLRLIYFSYDVKMKEKGDIPEGYSVSREKKERFSLILESASTNQTSMYLCASKGPRGKTTGNTIYFGEGSWLTVV.

This chain uses TRBV6-2 or TRBV6-3 with TRBJ2-7, with 8 positions matching TRBD1. CDR1 and CDR2 (germline): MNHEY, SVGEGT. The trim removed 2 bases at V and 1 base at J, leaving 7 bases unmatched. This CDR3 contains 16 residues. CDR3 amino acids: CASSYGVGTGSYEQYF. As DNA, the CDR3 is TGTGCCAGCAGTTACGGGGTCGGGACAGGATCCTACGAGCAGTACTTC.

This clonotype showed up many times. J is TRBJ2-1 and V is TRBV21-1; the table's D call, TRBD2, was not checked against the DNA. TRBV21-1 is listed as a pseudogene. This CDR3 region has 17 residues. The CDR3 is CASSKESGLAGETEQFF. The CDR3 bases are TGTGCCAGCAGCAAAGAGTCGGGGCTAGCGGGAGAAACTGAGCAGTTCTTC.

There are a few counts of this clonotype. The chain uses TRBV28 and TRBJ2-2; tentatively, D is TRBD2 (6 bases). The CDR3 totals 16 residues. Germline lookup yields CDR1 MDHEN and CDR2 SYDVKM. The V end was cut by 4 bases, the J end by 1 base, with 13 bases between. Written as DNA, the CDR3 is TGTGCCAGCAGTTCAGGGAGGTTGATGAACACCGGGGAGCTGTTTTTT. Protein sequence: CASSSGRLMNTGELFF.

CDR3 bases: TGTGCCAGCAGCCAAGAATTACTAGCGGGATCCAAACTCCAGGGGCAAAGAAACATTCAGTACTTC. Translated: CASSQELLAGSKLQGQRNIQYF. This rearrangement joins TRBV3-1 to TRBJ2-4; 10 bases line up with TRBD2. This CDR3 has 22 amino acids. After removal of 0 bases from V and 6 bases from J, the junction contained 23 bases not matched to a gene. CDR1 LGHDT and CDR2 YNNKEL come from the germline V gene (reference sequence).

Remarks on this clonotype: Possible read error: a much larger clone is one base away. The V gene is TRBV14, the J gene TRBJ2-2; D perhaps matches TRBD1 (6 bases). The length of the CDR3 is 15 residues. Germline lookup yields CDR1 SGHDN and CDR2 FVKESK. CDR3 residues: CANSQTTGYPGELFF. For the CDR3, the DNA is TGTGCCAACAGCCAAACGACAGGATATCCCGGGGAGCTGTTTTTT.